These 27 T cell receptor beta chains were all obtained from the same sample, sequenced in a study of cytomegalovirus exposure and HLA in healthy donors. This PCR relied on a set of 60 Vbeta primers and 13 Jbeta primers. Data came from immunoSEQ multiplex PCR; TCRdb stores just in-frame clones and leaves some out. The table has about 180,000 clones, 85% seen once. Material: PBMCs. These receptors originate from a boy younger than 10 in good health and CMV-seronegative.

This chain connects TRBV5-4 to TRBJ1-2; TRBD1 might be the D (6 bases). Per germline, CDR1 SGHNT and CDR2 YYREEE (reference sequence). The CDR3 is made up of 12 amino acids. Trimming pared 1 base from V and 7 bases from J, leaving 8 bases between. CDR3 DNA sequence: TGTGCCAGCAGCTTGCCAGGGGCTGGCTACACCTTC. Its protein is CASSLPGAGYTF.

The chain couples TRBV4-2 to TRBJ2-2; perhaps TRBD2 as D (5 bases). The CDR3 consists of 12 residues. V was shortened by 2 bases and J by 11 bases, with 9 bases between the two germline ends. CDR1 is LGHNA, CDR2 YNFKEQ, per germline. CDR3 protein: CASSQPAGELFF. CDR3 nucleotide sequence: TGTGCCAGCAGCCAACCGGCGGGTGAGCTGTTTTTT.

This clone was recorded once. This sequence joins TRBV2 and TRBJ1-5; the D gene is possibly TRBD1 (5 bases). V lost 4 bases and J 3 bases, leaving 13 bases between the germline ends. CDR3 length: 15 amino acids. Looked up from germline, CDR1 is SNHLY and CDR2 is FYNNEI. This CDR3 is CASSGRGRANQPQHF. In DNA form, the CDR3 reads TGTGCCAGCAGTGGGAGGGGACGCGCCAATCAGCCCCAGCATTTT.

The chain has TRBV6-6 and TRBJ2-7; D is perhaps TRBD1 (6 bases). This CDR3 is built from 15 residues. Trimming pared 6 bases from V and 7 bases from J, leaving 22 bases between. Germline values: CDR1 MNHNY, CDR2 SVGAGI (reference sequence). The CDR3 loop is CASSRLQAGAGEQYF. CDR3 sequence (DNA): TGTGCCAGCAGCCGACTGCAGGCAGGGGCGGGTGAGCAGTACTTC.

This chain connects TRBV6-4 to TRBJ2-3; unclear D gene. Germline V gene lookup returns CDR1 MRHNA and CDR2 SNTAGT. V dropped 7 bases and J dropped 4 bases, with 12 bases sitting between them. The CDR3 is 13 amino acids. The CDR3 spells CASKPTTSDTQYF. In nucleotides, the CDR3 is TGTGCCAGCAAGCCTACCACCTCAGATACGCAGTATTTT.

This clone has a handful of counts. The chain combines TRBV28 with TRBJ2-7; TRBD1 matches at 7 bases. J was trimmed by 12 bases and V by 5 bases; bases with no gene match: 16. CDR3 length: 14 residues. From germline, CDR1 is MDHEN and CDR2 SYDVKM. The DNA of the CDR3 is TGTGCCAGCAGTCCTCCCAGGGGGACGGCTAGGAGGTACTTC. It specifies CASSPPRGTARRYF.

The chain has TRBV6-5 and TRBJ2-5, with 12 bases matching TRBD2. The germline V gene has CDR1 MNHEY and CDR2 SVGAGI. The J segment lost 5 bases and the V segment lost 4 bases, leaving 8 bases of the junction unmatched. The CDR3 is 16 amino acids. The CDR3 region is CASSSTLTSGRETQYF. For the CDR3, the DNA is TGTGCCAGCAGTTCTACCCTCACTAGCGGGAGGGAGACCCAGTACTTC.

The chain is built from TRBV9 and TRBJ1-4, with D perhaps TRBD1 (6 bases). This CDR3 is 15 amino acids long. Trimming removed 4 bases at V and 8 bases at J, with 18 bases between. Germline assignment: CDR1 SGDLS and CDR2 YYNGEE. In nucleotides, the CDR3 is TGTGCCAGCAGCCCGTTCCGGGGGGCGCGAGAAAAACTGTTTTTT. This translates into CASSPFRGAREKLFF.

The genes are TRBV6-1 and TRBJ2-4; 7 bases are a match to TRBD1. The V and J ends lost 2 bases and 6 bases, in that order; junction bases with no gene match: 7. The V gene's germline CDR1 is MNHNS and CDR2 SASEGT. The CDR3 is made up of 15 amino acids. CDR3 sequence: CASSEFGDSTNIQYF. CDR3 bases: TGTGCCAGCAGTGAATTCGGGGACAGCACAAACATTCAGTACTTC.

V is TRBV27 and J is TRBJ2-7; 9 nucleotides match TRBD2. Germline V gives CDR1 MNHEY, CDR2 SMNVEV (reference sequence). CDR3 size: 16 residues. Trimming cost V 3 bases and J 2 bases; bases outside gene matches: 8. DNA for the CDR3: TGTGCCAGCAGTTTTGGGGCGACTAGCGGAACCTACGAGCAGTACTTC. Amino acid sequence: CASSFGATSGTYEQYF.

This clone has a handful of counts. The V and J genes are TRBV5-1 and TRBJ2-7; 8 bases agree with TRBD2. J lost 3 bases, V lost 2 bases, and 7 bases had no gene match. Germline CDR1 SGHRS, CDR2 YFSETQ. CDR3 length: 15 residues. CDR3 DNA sequence: TGCGCCAGCAGCTTCGAACTAGCGGCCTACTACGAGCAGTACTTC. Amino acids: CASSFELAAYYEQYF.

V is TRBV19 and J is TRBJ2-3; 15 bases are a match to TRBD2. This CDR3 has 16 amino acids. The V segment lost 6 bases and the J segment 10 bases; nucleotides outside the gene matches: 11. Germline V CDR1 and CDR2: LNHDA, SQIVND (reference sequence). The CDR3 sequence: CASSPTGLAGGGAQYF. CDR3 nucleotides: TGTGCCAGTAGCCCGACGGGACTAGCGGGGGGTGGAGCGCAGTATTTT. Using reference TRBV19 and TRBJ2-3 for the parts outside the CDR3, the full variable domain is DGGITQSPKYLFRKEGQNVTLSCEQNLNHDAMYWYRQDPGQGLRLIYYSQIVNDFQKGDIAEGYSVSREKKESFPLTVTSAQKNPTAFYLCASSPTGLAGGGAQYFGPGTRLTVL.

J is TRBJ2-1 and V is TRBV6-4; D possibly corresponds to TRBD1 (5 bases). V shed 6 bases and J shed 3 bases, with 12 bases lying between them. Germline assignment: CDR1 MRHNA and CDR2 SNTAGT. This CDR3 has 14 residues. This CDR3 is CASSPTANYNEQFF. CDR3 nucleotide sequence: TGTGCCAGCAGCCCGACAGCGAACTACAATGAGCAGTTCTTC.

This sequence joins TRBV18 and TRBJ2-3; 8 bases fit TRBD2. Germline V CDR1 and CDR2: KGHSH, LQKENI. Trimming at V came to 6 bases and at J to 4 bases, leaving 3 bases not matched to a gene. The CDR3 sequence is 13 residues long. CDR3 bases: TGTGCCAGCTCCCCGCGGGGGGCAGATACGCAGTATTTT. Protein sequence: CASSPRGADTQYF.

The genes are TRBV5-1 and TRBJ1-2, with 8 bases that match TRBD1. This CDR3 is 14 amino acids long. CDR1 and CDR2 (germline): SGHRS, YFSETQ. The J segment lost 8 bases and the V segment lost 2 bases, leaving 8 bases of the junction unmatched. For the CDR3, the DNA is TGCGCCAGCAGCTTTGGAGGACAGGGAGGGGGCTACACCTTC. Its translation is CASSFGGQGGGYTF.

The rearrangement links TRBV2 to TRBJ2-7, with a weak D call TRBD1 (5 bases). The CDR3 runs to 14 residues. The ends were cut back, 7 bases at V and 4 bases at J, with 17 bases in the middle. Germline V CDR1 and CDR2: SNHLY, FYNNEI. The CDR3 coding sequence is TGTGCCAGCATTATGAATCAGGGTACTTACGAGCAGTACTTC. Translating gives CASIMNQGTYEQYF.

The chain uses TRBV13 and TRBJ2-1, with 7 bases matching TRBD2. With V trimmed by 1 base and J by 6 bases, 6 bases remained unmatched. Germline V lookup: CDR1 PRHDT, CDR2 FYEKMQ (reference sequence). This CDR3 region has 15 residues. CDR3 nucleotide sequence: TGTGCCAGCAGCTTAGTGTTTAGCGGGTCCAATGAGCAGTTCTTC. The encoded protein is CASSLVFSGSNEQFF.

The chain has TRBV7-9 and TRBJ2-1; 16 nucleotides align to TRBD2. Unmatched junction bases numbered 12, after V lost 1 base and J lost 12 bases. From germline, CDR1 is SEHNR and CDR2 FQNEAQ (reference sequence). The CDR3 spans 18 residues. The CDR3 region is CASSLEGTSGRVVFSQFF. The CDR3 coding sequence is TGTGCCAGCAGCTTAGAAGGGACTAGCGGGAGGGTCGTGTTTTCGCAGTTCTTC.

The chain has TRBV6-1 and TRBJ1-2, with TRBD1 matching 8 bases. Looked up from germline, CDR1 is MNHNS and CDR2 is SASEGT. V was pared by 4 bases and J by 1 base, with 5 bases of the junction left unmatched. The CDR3 runs to 15 residues. The CDR3 sequence is CASSGYRGNNYGYTF. In DNA form, the CDR3 reads TGTGCCAGCAGTGGTTACAGGGGGAATAACTATGGCTACACCTTC.

The chain links TRBV6-1 to TRBJ2-1, with 10 bases aligning to TRBD2. V was pared by 6 bases and J by 3 bases, with 5 bases of the junction left unmatched. This CDR3 has 15 amino acids. Germline CDR1 is MNHNS and CDR2 is SASEGT. The CDR3 bases are TGTGCCAGCAGGGTTACTAGCGGGGTCTACAATGAGCAGTTCTTC. Protein product: CASRVTSGVYNEQFF.

Only one count was recorded for this clone. The chain combines TRBV5-4 with TRBJ1-1, with TRBD1 matching over 7 bases. The CDR3 has 13 amino acids. The V segment lost 4 bases and the J segment 6 bases; nucleotides outside the gene matches: 6. Germline CDR1 reads SGHNT; CDR2 reads YYREEE (reference sequence). The CDR3 is CASSEAGGPEAFF. CDR3 in DNA: TGTGCCAGCAGCGAAGCAGGGGGACCTGAAGCTTTCTTT.

The chain links TRBV19 to TRBJ1-2; D possibly corresponds to TRBD1 (6 bases). In germline, CDR1 is LNHDA, CDR2 SQIVND (reference sequence). V gave up 5 bases and J gave up 4 bases, with 11 bases separating them. The CDR3 loop spans 13 amino acids. The CDR3 coding sequence is TGTGCCAGTAGTCCAGACAGGACCTATGGCTACACCTTC. Translated: CASSPDRTYGYTF.

This chain joins TRBV10-1 and TRBJ2-7, with 9 bases matching TRBD1. The CDR3 contains 14 residues. Germline CDR1 WNHNN, CDR2 SYGVQD (reference sequence). V shed 6 bases and J 4 bases; nucleotides not matched to a gene: 7. The CDR3 DNA follows: TGCGCCAGCAGCGACGTAGGACAGGGGTACGAGCAGTACTTC. It yields the protein CASSDVGQGYEQYF.

This chain joins TRBV20-1 and TRBJ2-1; TRBD1 aligns across 9 bases. From germline, CDR1 is DFQATT and CDR2 SNEGSKA (reference sequence). Trimming took 5 bases from V and 12 from J; bases not matched to a gene: 5. The CDR3 covers 11 residues. CDR3: CSAPQDRGQFF. DNA for the CDR3: TGCAGTGCTCCCCAGGACAGGGGGCAGTTCTTC.

This chain joins TRBV29-1 and TRBJ2-1; 11 nucleotides line up with TRBD2. CDR1 is SQVTM and CDR2 is ANQGSEA in the germline V gene. V lost 8 bases, J lost 10 bases, and 13 bases stayed unmatched. The CDR3 is made up of 14 amino acids. The CDR3 sequence: CSTQYSGGAGEQFF. Written as DNA, the CDR3 is TGCAGCACCCAGTATAGCGGGGGGGCGGGGGAGCAGTTCTTC.

The rearrangement joins TRBV30 to TRBJ1-1; unclear D gene. CDR3 length: 13 residues. Germline V gene lookup returns CDR1 GTSNPN and CDR2 SVGIG (reference sequence). V shed 0 bases and J shed 1 base, with 6 bases lying between them. CDR3 loop: CAWSVLKNTEAFF. DNA for the CDR3: TGTGCCTGGAGTGTACTCAAGAACACTGAAGCTTTCTTT.

The rearrangement uses TRBV7-8 and TRBJ1-1, with D perhaps matching TRBD1 (6 bases). Per germline, CDR1 SGHVS and CDR2 FQNEAQ. The length of the CDR3 is 19 residues. Deletions cut 1 base from V and 0 bases from J, with 21 bases between. CDR3 loop: CASSLVLVRGPSMNTEAFF. Here the CDR3 DNA reads TGTGCCAGCAGCTTAGTTCTGGTCAGGGGACCCTCCATGAACACTGAAGCTTTCTTT.